The T cell receptor beta chain under discussion was sequenced for a study of blood T cell repertoires in COVID-19. Whole-study context: Material from acute and convalescent COVID-19 was sourced from the United States, Italy and Spain. The analysed material was cDNA or gDNA that came from T cells, B-cell-depleted T cells, or PBMCs.

In the original workflow: Reference gene primer amplification gave estimated nucleated cell counts. Measured with immunoSEQ multiplex PCR; TCRdb has only the in-frame clones, and not every one. V and J calls and clone size follow that table, whereas D and trimming were derived from the DNA. The sample yields some 120,000 clones, less than 75% seen once. Germline V CDR1 and CDR2: LNHNV, YYDKDF (reference sequence). The germline V and J ends were trimmed by 1 base and 1 base, with 7 bases remaining between them. The CDR3 has 15 residues. The V call is TRBV15, the J call TRBJ2-2, with a possible D match to TRBD1 (6 bases). The TCR originated in a human donor with acute or convalescent COVID-19. The donor label of this sample is uncertain. The sequenced sample was peripheral blood. The CDR3 DNA follows: TGTGCCACCAGCAGAGCACAGGGGAACACCGGGGAGCTGTTTTTT. Translated, it gives CATSRAQGNTGELFF.